The 21 T cell receptor beta chains below come from one sample, sequenced in a study of T cell clonotyping in hematopoietic cell transplantation. Only in-frame clones appear in the TCRdb table, and some are missing; sequencing was by immunoSEQ multiplex PCR. The sample lists fewer than 80,000 clones, about 93% occurring once. Sequenced: peripheral blood mononuclear cells. These receptors were obtained from a man in his fifties in good health. Some clones in this sample may be carry-over from other donors' samples.

The chain carries TRBV25-1 and TRBJ1-4, with 7 bases identical to TRBD1. V gave up 4 bases and J gave up 4 bases; unmatched junction bases: 12. The germline CDR1 and CDR2 sequences are MGHDK and SYGVNS. CDR3 size: 17 residues. DNA of the CDR3: TGTGCCAGCAGTGTTTTGATGCCGGGACAGCGTAATGAAAAACTGTTTTTT. Encoded protein: CASSVLMPGQRNEKLFF. The variable domain in full, completed from reference TRBV25-1 and TRBJ1-4, reads EADIYQTPRYLVIGTGKKITLECSQTMGHDKMYWYQQDPGMELHLIHYSYGVNSTEKGDLSSESTVSRIRTEHFPLTLESARPSHTSQYLCASSVLMPGQRNEKLFFGSGTQLSVL.

CDR3 bases: TGTGCCAGCAGTGGGGACCCGCGTTACGAGCAGTACTTC. Translated: CASSGDPRYEQYF. The J gene is TRBJ2-7, the V gene TRBV6-1; D is perhaps TRBD1 or TRBD2 (5 bases each). V was shortened by 4 bases and J by 4 bases, with 11 bases between the two germline ends. Germline CDR1 and CDR2: MNHNS and SASEGT. The CDR3 contains 13 residues.

The chain joins TRBV5-6 to TRBJ2-1, with D perhaps being TRBD1 or TRBD2 (5 bases each). The ends were cut back, 7 bases at V and 3 bases at J, with 11 bases in the middle. This CDR3 comprises 13 residues. Per germline, CDR1 SGHDT and CDR2 YYEEEE. The CDR3 nucleotides read TGTGCCAGCGGGGGAAGAGGCTACAATGAGCAGTTCTTC. Its translation is CASGGRGYNEQFF.

J is TRBJ2-1 and V is TRBV27, with 13 bases aligning to TRBD2. The V and J ends lost 0 bases and 12 bases, in that order; junction bases with no gene match: 20. The CDR3 is 20 amino acids. Germline CDR1 is MNHEY and CDR2 is SMNVEV (reference sequence). The CDR3 DNA reads TGTGCCAGCAGTTTATCGCTCCCCGGGACTAGCGGGGTCCGGTCAGGAGGGCAGTTCTTC. This codes for CASSLSLPGTSGVRSGGQFF.

V usage is TRBV27 and J usage is TRBJ1-1, with 7 bases matching TRBD1. Germline lookup yields CDR1 MNHEY and CDR2 SMNVEV (reference sequence). This CDR3 region has 13 residues. V shed 0 bases, J shed 8 bases, and the junction held 3 bases outside the gene matches. The CDR3 loop reads CASSLSQGVEAFF. The DNA of the CDR3 is TGTGCCAGCAGTTTATCGCAGGGGGTGGAAGCTTTCTTT.

The chain combines TRBV7-6 with TRBJ1-5; the D gene is possibly TRBD1 (5 bases). V lost 5 bases to trimming and J lost 5 bases, with 16 bases between them. Germline CDR1 SGHVS, CDR2 FNYEAQ. This CDR3 has 15 residues. The CDR3 loop is CASSQRSGLYQPQHF. The CDR3 coding sequence is TGTGCCAGCAGCCAACGATCGGGGCTCTATCAGCCCCAGCATTTT.

The V gene is TRBV28, the J gene TRBJ1-1, with 7 bases identical to TRBD1. Trimming at V came to 7 bases and at J to 0 bases, leaving 8 bases not matched to a gene. The CDR3 runs 15 residues. CDR1 and CDR2 (germline): MDHEN, SYDVKM. CDR3 amino acids: CASIHRGGMNTEAFF. As DNA, the CDR3 is TGTGCCAGCATCCACAGGGGTGGGATGAACACTGAAGCTTTCTTT.

The rearrangement links TRBV6-4 to TRBJ1-2; D is ambiguous. The CDR3 loop spans 12 amino acids. V dropped 2 bases and J dropped 8 bases, with 9 bases sitting between them. The germline gives CDR1 MRHNA, CDR2 SNTAGT. The CDR3 sequence: CASSDGVGGYTF. The CDR3 DNA reads TGTGCCAGCAGTGACGGGGTTGGGGGCTACACCTTC.

This chain joins TRBV7-6 and TRBJ1-4, with D hard to call. This CDR3 region has 16 residues. V lost 0 bases and J lost 4, with 12 bases in between. Germline V lookup: CDR1 SGHVS, CDR2 FNYEAQ. The CDR3 DNA sequence: TGTGCCAGCAGCTTAGCCCCGCGTAGCCTTAATGAAAAACTGTTTTTT. Residues: CASSLAPRSLNEKLFF.

The rearrangement uses TRBV6-5 and TRBJ2-2, with TRBD2 matching 9 bases. The CDR3 contains 16 residues. Germline V gene lookup returns CDR1 MNHEY and CDR2 SVGAGI. J gave up 3 bases and V 4 bases, and 6 bases lay outside the gene matches. CDR3 DNA: TGTGCCAGCAGTTCGAAGACTAGCGGACACACCGGGGAGCTGTTTTTT. Translating it yields CASSSKTSGHTGELFF.

The genes are TRBV5-6 and TRBJ2-1; D possibly corresponds to TRBD2 (6 bases). The CDR3 loop spans 15 amino acids. The V gene lost 4 bases and the J gene lost 9 bases, with 20 bases spanning the gap. Germline-derived CDR1 and CDR2 are SGHDT and YYEEEE. The CDR3 DNA reads as TGTGCCAGCAGCAAACTAGCCGCATCCTCCAGTGAGCAGTTCTTC. This encodes CASSKLAASSSEQFF. Drawing the rest from reference TRBV5-6 and TRBJ2-1, the complete variable domain is DAGVTQSPTHLIKTRGQQVTLRCSPKSGHDTVSWYQQALGQGPQFIFQYYEEEERQRGNFPDRFSGHQFPNYSSELNVNALLLGDSALYLCASSKLAASSSEQFFGPGTRLTVL.

This chain links TRBV2 with TRBJ2-4; D is possibly TRBD1 (5 bases). There are 15 residues in the CDR3. Germline-derived CDR1 and CDR2 are SNHLY and FYNNEI. V dropped 4 bases and J dropped 6 bases, with 16 bases sitting between them. This chain's CDR3 is CASSVQELRANIQYF. The CDR3 DNA sequence: TGTGCCAGCAGTGTACAGGAGTTAAGGGCAAACATTCAGTACTTC.

The chain recombines TRBV7-3 with TRBJ2-7, with D perhaps TRBD2 (7 bases). The CDR3 covers 15 residues. V lost 8 bases to trimming and J lost 2 bases, with 19 bases between them. The germline gives CDR1 SGHTA, CDR2 FQGTGA. CDR3 residues: CASSYRGGSAYEQYF. The CDR3 nucleotides read TGTGCCAGCTCATATCGCGGGGGCAGCGCCTACGAGCAGTACTTC.

The chain combines TRBV11-2 with TRBJ2-7; 9 bases match TRBD2. The J segment lost 2 bases and the V segment lost 3 bases, leaving 5 bases of the junction unmatched. In germline, CDR1 is SGHAT, CDR2 FQNNGV. CDR3 length: 15 residues. DNA for the CDR3: TGTGCCAGCAGCTTGCGACTAGCGGTGACCTACGAGCAGTACTTC. It yields the protein CASSLRLAVTYEQYF.

The V and J genes are TRBV6-5 and TRBJ2-7; 7 bases fit TRBD1. The CDR3 extends over 15 amino acids. V was pared by 6 bases and J by 3 bases, with 11 bases of the junction left unmatched. The germline V gene has CDR1 MNHEY and CDR2 SVGAGI. The CDR3 here is CASSRNEQGNYEQYF. The CDR3 DNA reads as TGTGCCAGCAGCCGTAATGAACAGGGGAACTACGAGCAGTACTTC.

The chain joins TRBV28 to TRBJ1-2; D remains ambiguous. Trimming stripped 3 bases from V and 4 bases from J, with 9 bases between. CDR1 and CDR2 (germline): MDHEN, SYDVKM. The CDR3 totals 13 residues. CDR3 DNA sequence: TGTGCCAGCAGTTTCGGCGCCGTCTATGGCTACACCTTC. It specifies CASSFGAVYGYTF.

The chain recombines TRBV2 with TRBJ1-6, with D perhaps matching TRBD1 (5 bases). Per germline, CDR1 SNHLY and CDR2 FYNNEI. V dropped 2 bases and J dropped 5 bases, with 10 bases sitting between them. This CDR3 is built from 15 residues. In DNA form, the CDR3 reads TGTGCCAGCAGTGAAAGGGCCAGGGATAATTCACCCCTCCACTTT. As protein: CASSERARDNSPLHF.

This clone qualifies as medium-sized (0.01 to 0.1%). V usage is TRBV7-3 and J usage is TRBJ2-3; tentatively, D is TRBD2 (6 bases). The germline V and J ends were trimmed by 2 bases and 6 bases, with 12 bases remaining between them. CDR1 and CDR2 from the germline V gene are SGHTA and FQGTGA. The CDR3 contains 14 residues. This chain's CDR3 is CASSLPGVTDTQYF. For the CDR3, the DNA is TGTGCCAGCAGCTTACCGGGGGTCACGGATACGCAGTATTTT.

V usage is TRBV19 and J usage is TRBJ1-5; D remains ambiguous. The CDR3 extends over 13 amino acids. Trimming removed 5 bases from V and 2 bases from J, with 7 bases in between. Germline V CDR1 and CDR2: LNHDA, SQIVND (reference sequence). CDR3 coding DNA: TGTGCCAGTAGTCCAGAACGCAATCAGCCCCAGCATTTT. It encodes CASSPERNQPQHF.

This clone was detected once. The CDR3 protein is CASSRGPGMDGYTF. CDR3 DNA: TGTGCCAGCAGTCGGGGTCCGGGAATGGACGGCTACACCTTC. The chain links TRBV7-2 to TRBJ1-2; D remains ambiguous. The CDR3 loop spans 14 amino acids. Germline V gene sequence: CDR1 SGHTA, CDR2 FQGNSA. Trimming stripped 6 bases from V and 8 bases from J, with 19 bases between. Using reference TRBV7-2 and TRBJ1-2 for the parts outside the CDR3, the full variable domain is GAGVSQSPSNKVTEKGKDVELRCDPISGHTALYWYRQSLGQGLEFLIYFQGNSAPDKSGLPSDRFSAERTGGSVSTLTIQRTQQEDSAVYLCASSRGPGMDGYTFGSGTRLTVV.

This chain joins TRBV5-1 and TRBJ2-7; possible D gene TRBD2, 6 bases. The CDR3 runs 15 residues. V lost 4 bases and J 6 bases, leaving 20 bases between the germline ends. The germline V gene encodes CDR1 SGHRS and CDR2 YFSETQ. The CDR3 nucleotides read TGCGCCAGCAGCCGGTCTGGGGACTCTTCTCTCGAGCAGTACTTC. Its protein product is CASSRSGDSSLEQYF.